What follows are 18 T cell receptor beta chains derived from one specimen sequenced in a study of shared clonotypes between healthy human individuals. The method was immunoSEQ multiplex PCR; TCRdb's version includes in-frame clones alone and lacks a portion of them. The sample yields around 2,000,000 clones, 95% seen once. The material sequenced was naive CD4+ T cells sorted from blood. The subset is: CD45RA+ positively selected. The receptors derive from a man between 18 and 29 years old in good health.

About this clone: A much larger clone is a single base away; this may be a read error. The chain recombines TRBV7-9 with TRBJ2-7, with 7 bases matching TRBD2. The germline CDR1 and CDR2 sequences are SEHNR and FQNEAQ (reference sequence). CDR3 length: 14 amino acids. J gave up 0 bases and V 3 bases, and 2 bases lay outside the gene matches. The CDR3 reads CASSFRGSSYEQYF. CDR3 DNA sequence: TGTGCCAGCAGCTTTCGCGGGAGCTCCTACGAGCAGTACTTC. The whole variable domain, remainder taken from reference TRBV7-9 and TRBJ2-7, is DTGVSQNPRHKITKRGQNVTFRCDPISEHNRLYWYRQTLGQGPEFLTYFQNEAQLEKSRLLSDRFSAERPKGSFSTLEIQRTEQGDSAMYLCASSFRGSSYEQYFGPGTRLTVT.

The chain employs TRBV7-2 and TRBJ2-5; a weak D match, TRBD2 (5 bases). Trimming took off 2 bases at V and 7 bases at J, with 11 bases between the two ends. Germline CDR1 SGHTA, CDR2 FQGNSA. There are 13 residues in the CDR3. The CDR3 protein is CASSLREYGTQYF. CDR3 DNA sequence: TGTGCCAGCAGCTTAAGGGAGTACGGGACCCAGTACTTC.

This clone has just a few counts. The chain carries TRBV7-9 and TRBJ2-7, with 10 nucleotides matching TRBD1. Germline trimming cut 11 bases from V and 3 bases from J; bases unmatched to any gene: 7. The CDR3 has 13 residues. Germline CDR1 reads SEHNR; CDR2 reads FQNEAQ (reference sequence). CDR3: CALGGDRGYEQYF. The CDR3 bases are TGTGCCCTAGGCGGGGACAGGGGCTACGAGCAGTACTTC. Full variable domain (rest looked up from reference TRBV7-9 and TRBJ2-7): DTGVSQNPRHKITKRGQNVTFRCDPISEHNRLYWYRQTLGQGPEFLTYFQNEAQLEKSRLLSDRFSAERPKGSFSTLEIQRTEQGDSAMYLCALGGDRGYEQYFGPGTRLTVT.

With respect to this clone: A read error may explain this, as a much larger clone is one base away. In the same sample, other DNA sequences code for this CDR3. V is TRBV11-2 and J is TRBJ1-1; 8 positions match TRBD1. Germline V CDR1 and CDR2: SGHAT, FQNNGV. The CDR3 contains 17 residues. Written as DNA, the CDR3 is TGTGCCAGCAGCTTAAACGAGGGACAGGCCGTGAACACCGAAGCTTTCTTT. Its translation is CASSLNEGQAVNTEAFF. The full variable domain, in which reference TRBV11-2 and TRBJ1-1 provide the parts outside the CDR3, is EAGVAQSPRYKIIEKRQSVAFWCNPISGHATLYWYQQILGQGPKLLIQFQNNGVVDDSQLPKDRFSAERLKGVDSTLKIQPAKLEDSAVYLCASSLNEGQAVNTEAFFGQGTRLTVV.

The chain couples TRBV18 to TRBJ2-7; a weak D match, TRBD1 (6 bases). The V end lost 6 bases, the J end lost 4 bases, and 22 bases lay between the germline ends. The CDR3 is 16 amino acids. Germline assignment: CDR1 KGHSH and CDR2 LQKENI. The CDR3 DNA sequence: TGTGCCAGCTCGCAAGTAGGGGGAACAGGGTCTTACGAGCAGTACTTC. Protein sequence: CASSQVGGTGSYEQYF.

The V and J genes are TRBV2 and TRBJ2-1; D gene ambiguous. Trimming removed 5 bases at V and 4 bases at J, with 6 bases between. This CDR3 is built from 12 residues. The germline gives CDR1 SNHLY, CDR2 FYNNEI. CDR3 region: CASSSQYNEQFF. The CDR3 DNA is TGTGCCAGCAGTTCCCAATACAATGAGCAGTTCTTC.

V and J are TRBV15 and TRBJ1-5; D perhaps matches TRBD1 (5 bases). Per the germline V gene, CDR1 is LNHNV and CDR2 is YYDKDF (reference sequence). The CDR3 has 15 residues. Trimming left V 0 bases short and J 2 bases short, with 8 bases between. CDR3 in DNA: TGTGCCACCAGCAGAGAGGGACGGGGCAATCAGCCCCAGCATTTT. It codes for CATSREGRGNQPQHF.

The chain links TRBV28 to TRBJ2-3; 12 bases are a match to TRBD2. Per germline, CDR1 MDHEN and CDR2 SYDVKM. With V trimmed by 6 bases and J by 0 bases, 7 bases remained unmatched. This CDR3 spans 17 amino acids. The CDR3 nucleotides are TGTGCCAGCAGCACAAGGACTAGCGGGGAAAGCACAGATACGCAGTATTTT. Protein: CASSTRTSGESTDTQYF.

The genes are TRBV10-3 and TRBJ1-2; the match to TRBD1 covers 9 bases. Trimming took 7 bases from V and 4 from J; bases not matched to a gene: 10. Germline CDR1 is ENHRY and CDR2 is SYGVKD. CDR3 size: 15 residues. The CDR3 region has the DNA TGTGCCATCAACGCGGACAGGGGTCTTACCTATGGCTACACCTTC. Its translation is CAINADRGLTYGYTF.

The count of this clone is one. The chain is built from TRBV29-1 and TRBJ2-5; either TRBD1 or TRBD2 may fit D (5 bases each). The V gene lost 5 bases and the J gene lost 4 bases, with 20 bases spanning the gap. The CDR3 length is 15 residues. Germline CDR1 and CDR2: SQVTM and ANQGSEA. The CDR3 protein is CSVKAGGSGSETQYF. The CDR3 DNA sequence: TGCAGCGTTAAGGCTGGGGGAAGTGGGTCAGAGACCCAGTACTTC.

The gene calls are TRBV5-1 and TRBJ1-6; 8 bases are a match to TRBD1. The ends lost 3 bases at V and 9 bases at J; junction bases unmatched: 5. The germline CDR1 and CDR2 sequences are SGHRS and YFSETQ. The CDR3 contains 14 residues. In DNA form, the CDR3 reads TGCGCCAGCAGCTCGACAGGGGAGCGTTCACCCCTCCACTTT. It yields the protein CASSSTGERSPLHF.

This chain links TRBV27 with TRBJ1-1, with 7 bases lining up with TRBD1. The V and J ends lost 9 bases and 2 bases, in that order; junction bases with no gene match: 6. This CDR3 region has 13 residues. Looked up from germline, CDR1 is MNHEY and CDR2 is SMNVEV (reference sequence). The chain's CDR3 is CASYRGANTEAFF. The CDR3 DNA is TGTGCCAGTTACAGGGGAGCAAACACTGAAGCTTTCTTT.

The chain uses TRBV7-2 and TRBJ2-5; D might be TRBD2 (6 bases). The V gene lost 3 bases and the J gene lost 2 bases, with 19 bases spanning the gap. CDR1 is SGHTA and CDR2 is FQGNSA in the germline V gene. The CDR3 length is 17 residues. The CDR3 loop is CASSFALAGGVQETQYF. In DNA form, the CDR3 reads TGTGCCAGCAGCTTCGCTCTTGCAGGAGGGGTTCAAGAGACCCAGTACTTC.

DNA of the CDR3: TGTGCCATCAGTGATGGCGGGCCTCACAACGAGCAGTACTTC. Amino acid sequence: CAISDGGPHNEQYF. The V gene is TRBV10-3, the J gene TRBJ2-7, with D maybe TRBD2 (5 bases). The CDR3 loop spans 14 amino acids. The V gene's germline CDR1 is ENHRY and CDR2 SYGVKD. The V gene lost 3 bases and the J gene lost 5 bases, with 14 bases spanning the gap.

The rearrangement joins TRBV5-6 to TRBJ2-3; a possible D gene is TRBD2 (6 bases). V was clipped by 2 bases and J by 6 bases, with 13 bases between them. CDR3 length: 14 residues. The germline gives CDR1 SGHDT, CDR2 YYEEEE. In DNA form, the CDR3 reads TGTGCCAGCAGCTTTGTTGGAGGGGCCGATACGCAGTATTTT. Translated, it gives CASSFVGGADTQYF.

This chain joins TRBV5-1 and TRBJ2-1, with 7 bases that match TRBD2. J was trimmed by 4 bases and V by 0 bases; bases with no gene match: 7. The germline V gene has CDR1 SGHRS and CDR2 YFSETQ. This CDR3 is built from 16 residues. The CDR3 DNA follows: TGCGCCAGCAGCTTGGACCCAACTAGCGCGTACAATGAGCAGTTCTTC. Translation: CASSLDPTSAYNEQFF.

The chain couples TRBV2 to TRBJ1-1; 8 positions match TRBD1. The CDR3 length is 15 residues. Trimming removed 6 bases from V and 1 base from J; junction bases left unmatched: 7. Germline V CDR1 and CDR2: SNHLY, FYNNEI. The CDR3 sequence is CASRYVGQANTEAFF. The DNA for the CDR3 is TGTGCCAGCAGGTACGTGGGACAGGCGAACACTGAAGCTTTCTTT.

In DNA form, the CDR3 reads TGCGCCAGCAGCGTGGGGCGACTGGCAACTAATGAAAAACTGTTTTTT. Protein product: CASSVGRLATNEKLFF. The rearrangement links TRBV4-1 to TRBJ1-4; tentative D call: TRBD1 (5 bases). This CDR3 is built from 16 residues. Germline V lookup: CDR1 MGHRA, CDR2 YSYEKL. V was shortened by 5 bases and J by 0 bases, with 13 bases between the two germline ends.